This is a list of T cell receptor beta chains from one sample in a study of vaccination effects on CD4 cells after COVID-19. Libraries were prepared by immunoSEQ multiplex PCR; TCRdb keeps only in-frame clonotypes and omits some of them. This repertoire shows 30,000 or so clones, approximately 72% found once; its top ten account for around 28%. These receptors' targets are unknown. The source material was CD4+ T cells from PBMCs cultured with a peptide pool, sampled before COVID-19 vaccination. The receptor set was obtained from a human donor who had a prior SARS-CoV-2 infection. CDR3s include the opening cysteine and the closing phenylalanine or tryptophan. The D gene is left open where the match is weak. Size is stated for part of the rows, as once, few or many counts, or as a class when the clone is expanded.

V gene: TRBV10-3
D gene: TRBD1
J gene: TRBJ2-7
clone size: .
CDR3 DNA: TGTGCCATCAGTGAGTTACAGGGGGAGCAGTACTTC
CDR3 protein: CAISELQGEQYF

V gene: TRBV5-6
D gene: .
J gene: TRBJ1-5
clone size: .
CDR3 DNA: TGTGCCAGCAGCCGCGACCCCAATCAGCCCCAGCATTTT
CDR3 protein: CASSRDPNQPQHF

V gene: TRBV5-1
D gene: TRBD1
J gene: TRBJ1-1
clone size: .
CDR3 DNA: TGCGCCAGCAGCTTGAGTCAGGGGGCAACAGGCACTGAAGCTTTCTTT
CDR3 protein: CASSLSQGATGTEAFF

V gene: TRBV2
D gene: .
J gene: TRBJ1-1
clone size: .
CDR3 DNA: TGTGCCAGCAGTGATTCAGGGTACACTGAAGCTTTCTTT
CDR3 protein: CASSDSGYTEAFF

V gene: TRBV19
D gene: .
J gene: TRBJ2-7
clone size: .
CDR3 DNA: TGTGCCAGTAGTATCAGCACAGGTTACGAGCAGTACTTC
CDR3 protein: CASSISTGYEQYF

V gene: TRBV9
D gene: .
J gene: TRBJ2-1
clone size: .
CDR3 DNA: TGTGCCAGCAGCCAAAGCGGAAGCTCCTACAATGAGCAGTTCTTC
CDR3 protein: CASSQSGSSYNEQFF

V gene: TRBV2
D gene: .
J gene: TRBJ2-5
clone size: .
CDR3 DNA: TGTGCCAGTTGTGGGGTACCGGGTGAGACCCAGTACTTC
CDR3 protein: CASCGVPGETQYF

V gene: TRBV7-9
D gene: TRBD1
J gene: TRBJ2-5
clone size: .
CDR3 DNA: TGTGCCAGCAGCGCCTGGACAGGGGCCCGGGGGACCCAGTACTTC
CDR3 protein: CASSAWTGARGTQYF

V gene: TRBV7-9
D gene: .
J gene: TRBJ1-3
clone size: once
CDR3 DNA: TGTGCCAGCAGCTTAGTCGGCAGAAACACCATATATTTT
CDR3 protein: CASSLVGRNTIYF

V gene: TRBV20-1
D gene: .
J gene: TRBJ1-5
clone size: .
CDR3 DNA: TGCAGTGCTAGTATATCCGGGCGGCAGCCCCAGCATTTT
CDR3 protein: CSASISGRQPQHF

V gene: TRBV7-2
D gene: .
J gene: TRBJ1-1
clone size: .
CDR3 DNA: TGTGCCAGCAGCTTCTGGACACGCACTGAAGCTTTCTTT
CDR3 protein: CASSFWTRTEAFF

V gene: TRBV13
D gene: TRBD1
J gene: TRBJ1-2
clone size: .
CDR3 DNA: TGTGCCAGCAGCACCCGGACAGGATATGGCTACACCTTC
CDR3 protein: CASSTRTGYGYTF

V gene: TRBV20-1
D gene: TRBD1
J gene: TRBJ2-4
clone size: .
CDR3 DNA: TGCAGTGCTAGTCTATTAACTCGGGACAGGGGGAAAGCTAACAAAAACATTCAGTACTTC
CDR3 protein: CSASLLTRDRGKANKNIQYF

V gene: TRBV28
D gene: TRBD2
J gene: TRBJ2-5
clone size: few
CDR3 DNA: TGTGCCAGCAGCCTGCCCCCGACTAGCGGGTGGGAGACCCAGTACTTC
CDR3 protein: CASSLPPTSGWETQYF

V gene: TRBV24-1
D gene: TRBD2
J gene: TRBJ2-5
clone size: .
CDR3 DNA: TGTGCCACCAGTGATTCGGGACTAGCGGGAGCTCGAGAGACCCAGTACTTC
CDR3 protein: CATSDSGLAGARETQYF

V gene: TRBV5-4
D gene: TRBD2
J gene: TRBJ2-1
clone size: .
CDR3 DNA: TGTGCCAGCAGCTTGTGTAGTGGGACTAGCGGTTGTTCTGAGCAGTTCTTC
CDR3 protein: CASSLCSGTSGCSEQFF

V gene: TRBV24-1
D gene: .
J gene: TRBJ2-3
clone size: .
CDR3 DNA: TGTGCCACCAGTTATCCGGGAGCGTCCGGGGATACGCAGTATTTT
CDR3 protein: CATSYPGASGDTQYF

V gene: TRBV3-1/TRBV3-2
D gene: .
J gene: TRBJ1-2
clone size: once
CDR3 DNA: TGTGCCAGCAGCCATCGAGGGCTCCTCTATGGCTACACCTTC
CDR3 protein: CASSHRGLLYGYTF

V gene: TRBV5-1
D gene: TRBD2
J gene: TRBJ2-1
clone size: .
CDR3 DNA: TGCGCCAGCAGCTTGGTGGCGGGAGCTGGCAATGAGCAGTTCTTC
CDR3 protein: CASSLVAGAGNEQFF

V gene: TRBV2
D gene: TRBD1
J gene: TRBJ1-2
clone size: .
CDR3 DNA: TGTGCCAGAACCGGGACAGGGGCCCTTTACACCTTC
CDR3 protein: CARTGTGALYTF

V gene: TRBV7-2
D gene: TRBD1
J gene: TRBJ2-7
clone size: .
CDR3 DNA: TGTGCCAGCAGCCCGGGACAGGGGGCAGGGCAGTACTTC
CDR3 protein: CASSPGQGAGQYF

V gene: TRBV10-3
D gene: TRBD1
J gene: TRBJ1-2
clone size: .
CDR3 DNA: TGTGCCATCAGTGAGCCGGGACAGGGAATCTATGGCTACACCTTC
CDR3 protein: CAISEPGQGIYGYTF

V gene: TRBV9
D gene: .
J gene: TRBJ1-1
clone size: .
CDR3 DNA: TGTGCCAGCAGCGTATTTGGAGATCACACTGAAGCTTTCTTT
CDR3 protein: CASSVFGDHTEAFF

V gene: TRBV18
D gene: TRBD1
J gene: TRBJ1-2
clone size: .
CDR3 DNA: TGTGCCAGCTCACCCGGACAGGGATATAACTATGGCTACACCTTC
CDR3 protein: CASSPGQGYNYGYTF

V gene: TRBV4-1
D gene: .
J gene: TRBJ1-4
clone size: .
CDR3 DNA: TGCGCCAGCAATACAGCCTTGGCAACTAATGAAAAACTGTTTTTT
CDR3 protein: CASNTALATNEKLFF

V gene: TRBV4-3
D gene: .
J gene: TRBJ1-4
clone size: few
CDR3 DNA: TGCGCCAGCAGCCACAGGAGTACAGTCTCGGAAAAACTGTTTTTT
CDR3 protein: CASSHRSTVSEKLFF

V gene: TRBV19
D gene: TRBD1
J gene: TRBJ1-1
clone size: .
CDR3 DNA: TGTGCCAGTAGTCGGAAGCAGGGGGCGCGGGGCACTGAAGCTTTCTTT
CDR3 protein: CASSRKQGARGTEAFF

V gene: TRBV5-1
D gene: .
J gene: TRBJ1-4
clone size: .
CDR3 DNA: TGCGCCAGCAGCCTCGGCCTTCGCAATGAAAAACTGTTTTTT
CDR3 protein: CASSLGLRNEKLFF

V gene: TRBV10-2
D gene: .
J gene: TRBJ2-7
clone size: .
CDR3 DNA: TGCGCCAGCAGTGAGTCCCTTCTCTCATACGAGCAGTACTTC
CDR3 protein: CASSESLLSYEQYF